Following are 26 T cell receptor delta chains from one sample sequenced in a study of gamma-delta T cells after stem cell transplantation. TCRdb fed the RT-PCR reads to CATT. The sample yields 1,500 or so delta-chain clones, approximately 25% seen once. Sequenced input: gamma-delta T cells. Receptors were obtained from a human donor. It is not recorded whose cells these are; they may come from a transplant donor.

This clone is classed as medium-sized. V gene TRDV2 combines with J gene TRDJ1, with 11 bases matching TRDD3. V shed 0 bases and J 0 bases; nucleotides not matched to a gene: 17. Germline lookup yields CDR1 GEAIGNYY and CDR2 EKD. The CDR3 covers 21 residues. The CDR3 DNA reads TGTGCCTGTGACACCGGGGTAATATATGGGGGATACGCGTGGTACACCGATAAACTCATCTTT. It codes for CACDTGVIYGGYAWYTDKLIF.

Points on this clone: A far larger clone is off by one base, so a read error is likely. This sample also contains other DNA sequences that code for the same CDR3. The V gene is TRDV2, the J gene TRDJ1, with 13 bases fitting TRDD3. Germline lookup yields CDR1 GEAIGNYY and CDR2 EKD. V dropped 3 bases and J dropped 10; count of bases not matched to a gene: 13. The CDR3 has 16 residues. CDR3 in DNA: TGTGCCTGTGACTCTGTACTGGGGGATACGGGCCTGAGACTCATCTTT. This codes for CACDSVLGDTGLRLIF.

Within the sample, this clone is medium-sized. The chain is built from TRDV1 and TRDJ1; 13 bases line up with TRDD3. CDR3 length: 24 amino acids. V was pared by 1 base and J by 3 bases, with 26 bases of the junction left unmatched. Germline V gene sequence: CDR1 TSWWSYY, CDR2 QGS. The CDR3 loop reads CALGEPPLRPQYWGIRLGADKLIF. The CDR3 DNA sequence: TGTGCTCTTGGGGAACCTCCACTCCGGCCCCAGTACTGGGGGATACGCTTGGGAGCCGATAAACTCATCTTT.

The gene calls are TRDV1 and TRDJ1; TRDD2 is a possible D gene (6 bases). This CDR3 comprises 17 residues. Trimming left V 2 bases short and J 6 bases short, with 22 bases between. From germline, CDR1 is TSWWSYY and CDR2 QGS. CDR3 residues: CALGEEATFPRSNKLIF. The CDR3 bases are TGTGCTCTTGGGGAAGAGGCCACCTTCCCTAGGAGTAATAAACTCATCTTT.

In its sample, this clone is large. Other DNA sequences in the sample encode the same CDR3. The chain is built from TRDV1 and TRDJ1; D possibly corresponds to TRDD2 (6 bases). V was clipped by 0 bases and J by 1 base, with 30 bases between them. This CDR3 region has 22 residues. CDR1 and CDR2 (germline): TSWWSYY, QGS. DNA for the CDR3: TGTGCTCTTGGGGAACTTACGCTGCCTTGGCCTTCCCCCAACTTCTCCACCGATAAACTCATCTTT. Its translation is CALGELTLPWPSPNFSTDKLIF.

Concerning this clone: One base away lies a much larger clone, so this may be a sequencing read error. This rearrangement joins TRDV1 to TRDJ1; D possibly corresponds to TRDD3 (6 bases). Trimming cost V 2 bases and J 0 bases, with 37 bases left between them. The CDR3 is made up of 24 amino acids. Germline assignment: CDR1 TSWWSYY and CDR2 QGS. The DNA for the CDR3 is TGTGCTCTTGGGGAAAATCCGTATCACTCCCACGGGGGACCCTTCTTTCTGTACACCGATAAACTCATCTTT. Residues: CALGENPYHSHGGPFFLYTDKLIF.

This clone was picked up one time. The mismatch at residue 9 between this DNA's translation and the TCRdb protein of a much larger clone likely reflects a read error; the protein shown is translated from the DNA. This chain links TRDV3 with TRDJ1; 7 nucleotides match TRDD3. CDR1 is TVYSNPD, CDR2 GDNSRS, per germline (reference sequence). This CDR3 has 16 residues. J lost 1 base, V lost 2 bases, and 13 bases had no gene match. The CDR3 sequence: CAFYTVGDLVTDKLIF. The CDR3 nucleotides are TGTGCCTTTTACACGGTGGGGGACTTGGTCACCGATAAACTCATCTTT. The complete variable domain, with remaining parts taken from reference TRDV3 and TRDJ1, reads CDKVTQSSPDQTVASGSEVVLLCTYDTVYSNPDLFWYRIRPDYSFQFVFYGDNSRSEGADFTQGRFSVKHILTQKAFHLVISPVRTEDSATYYCAFYTVGDLVTDKLIFGKGTRVTVEP.

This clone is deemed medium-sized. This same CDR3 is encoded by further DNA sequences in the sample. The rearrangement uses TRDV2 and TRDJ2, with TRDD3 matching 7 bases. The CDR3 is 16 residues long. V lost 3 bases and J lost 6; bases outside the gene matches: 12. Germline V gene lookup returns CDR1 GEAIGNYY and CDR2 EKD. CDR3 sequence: CACDLLGEELPAQLFF. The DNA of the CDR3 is TGTGCCTGTGACCTGTTGGGGGAAGAGTTGCCAGCACAACTCTTCTTT.

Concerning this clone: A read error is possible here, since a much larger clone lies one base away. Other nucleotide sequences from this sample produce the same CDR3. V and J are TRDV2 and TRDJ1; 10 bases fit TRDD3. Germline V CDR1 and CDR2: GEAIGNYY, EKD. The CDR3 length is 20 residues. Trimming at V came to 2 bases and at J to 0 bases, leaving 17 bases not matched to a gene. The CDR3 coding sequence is TGTGCCTGTGACAGGGTTCCTACCCGTTTAACTGGGGGATACACCGATAAACTCATCTTT. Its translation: CACDRVPTRLTGGYTDKLIF.

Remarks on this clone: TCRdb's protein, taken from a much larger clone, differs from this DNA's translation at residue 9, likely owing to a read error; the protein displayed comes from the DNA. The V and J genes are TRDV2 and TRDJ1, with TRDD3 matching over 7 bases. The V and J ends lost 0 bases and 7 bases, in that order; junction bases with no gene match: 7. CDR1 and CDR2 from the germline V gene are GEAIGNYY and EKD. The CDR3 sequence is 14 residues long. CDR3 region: CACDTVLGGPKLIF. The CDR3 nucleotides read TGTGCCTGTGACACCGTGCTGGGGGGCCCTAAACTCATCTTT.

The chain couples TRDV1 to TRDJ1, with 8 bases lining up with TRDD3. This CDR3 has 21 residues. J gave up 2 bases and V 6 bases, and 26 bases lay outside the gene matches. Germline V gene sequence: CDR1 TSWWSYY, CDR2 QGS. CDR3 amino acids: CALGPNPGLGGYKGLTDKLIF. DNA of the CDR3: TGTGCTCTTGGACCTAACCCGGGTCTGGGGGGATATAAAGGCTTAACCGATAAACTCATCTTT.

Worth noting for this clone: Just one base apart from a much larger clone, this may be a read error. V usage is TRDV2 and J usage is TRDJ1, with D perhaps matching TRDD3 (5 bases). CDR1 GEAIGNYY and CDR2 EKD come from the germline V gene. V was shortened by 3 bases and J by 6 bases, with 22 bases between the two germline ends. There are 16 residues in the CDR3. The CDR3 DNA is TGTGCCTGTGACTCTCTATTCGAATACGGGACCCATAAACTCATCTTT. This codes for CACDSLFEYGTHKLIF.

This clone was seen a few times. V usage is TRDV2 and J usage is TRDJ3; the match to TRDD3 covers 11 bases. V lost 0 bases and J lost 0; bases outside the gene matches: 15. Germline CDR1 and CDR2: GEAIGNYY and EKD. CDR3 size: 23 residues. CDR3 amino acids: CACDTASSDWGIKVSWDTRQMFF. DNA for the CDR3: TGTGCCTGTGACACCGCCTCATCGGACTGGGGGATAAAGGTCTCCTGGGACACCCGACAGATGTTTTTC.

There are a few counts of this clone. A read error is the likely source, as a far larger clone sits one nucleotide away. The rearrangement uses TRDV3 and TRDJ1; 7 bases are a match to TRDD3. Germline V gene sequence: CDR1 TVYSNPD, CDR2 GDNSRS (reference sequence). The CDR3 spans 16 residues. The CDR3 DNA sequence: TGTGCCTTTTACACGGTGGGGGACTGGGTCACCGATAAACCCATCTTT. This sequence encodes CAFYTVGDWVTDKPIF.

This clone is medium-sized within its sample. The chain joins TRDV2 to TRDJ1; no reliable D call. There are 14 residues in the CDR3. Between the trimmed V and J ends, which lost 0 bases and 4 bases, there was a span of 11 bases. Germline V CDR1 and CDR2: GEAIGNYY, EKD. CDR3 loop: CACDTVSRGDKLIF. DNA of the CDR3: TGTGCCTGTGACACCGTATCTCGGGGCGATAAACTCATCTTT.

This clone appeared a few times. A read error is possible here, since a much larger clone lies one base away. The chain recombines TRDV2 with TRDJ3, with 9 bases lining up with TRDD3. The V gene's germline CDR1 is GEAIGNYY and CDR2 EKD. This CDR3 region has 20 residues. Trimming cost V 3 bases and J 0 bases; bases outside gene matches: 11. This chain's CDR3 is CACDALRGIPNSWDTRQMFF. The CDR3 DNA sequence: TGTGCCTGTGACGCCCTCCGGGGGATACCCAACTCCTGGGACACCCGACAGATGTTTTTC.

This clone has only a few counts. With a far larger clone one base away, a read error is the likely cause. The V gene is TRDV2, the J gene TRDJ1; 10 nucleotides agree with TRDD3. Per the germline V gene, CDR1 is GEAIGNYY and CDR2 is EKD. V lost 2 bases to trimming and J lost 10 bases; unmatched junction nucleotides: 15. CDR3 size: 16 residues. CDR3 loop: CACDKVGDTGDYRLIF. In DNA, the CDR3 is TGTGCCTGTGACAAGGTGGGGGATACAGGGGACTATAGACTCATCTTT.

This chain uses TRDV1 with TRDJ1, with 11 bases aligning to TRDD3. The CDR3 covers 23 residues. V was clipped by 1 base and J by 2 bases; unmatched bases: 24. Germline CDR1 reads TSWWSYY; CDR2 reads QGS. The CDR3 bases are TGTGCTCTTGGGGAACCCCCCGCCTACCCGGGATGGGGGATACGACGGGGGACCGATAAACTCATCTTT. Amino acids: CALGEPPAYPGWGIRRGTDKLIF.

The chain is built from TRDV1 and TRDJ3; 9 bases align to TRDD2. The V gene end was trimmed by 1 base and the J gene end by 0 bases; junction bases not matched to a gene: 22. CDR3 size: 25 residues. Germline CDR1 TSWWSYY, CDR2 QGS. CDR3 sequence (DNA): TGTGCTCTTGGGGAACAGCCTTCCTACGAGTTCCTGGGGGTGTTGAGCTCCTGGGACACCCGACAGATGTTTTTC. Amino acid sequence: CALGEQPSYEFLGVLSSWDTRQMFF.

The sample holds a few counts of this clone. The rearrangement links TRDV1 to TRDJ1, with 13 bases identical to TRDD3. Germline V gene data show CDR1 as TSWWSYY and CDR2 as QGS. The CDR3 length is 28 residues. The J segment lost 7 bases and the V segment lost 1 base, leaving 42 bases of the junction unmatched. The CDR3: CALGERGFLWGEGGTGGYAFIPLRKLIF. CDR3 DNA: TGTGCTCTTGGGGAACGTGGCTTCCTATGGGGTGAAGGCGGTACTGGGGGATACGCGTTTATCCCATTACGTAAACTCATCTTT.

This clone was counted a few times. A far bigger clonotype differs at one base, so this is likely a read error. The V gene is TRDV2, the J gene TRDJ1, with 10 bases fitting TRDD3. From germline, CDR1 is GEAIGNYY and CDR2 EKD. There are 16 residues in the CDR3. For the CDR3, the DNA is TGTGCCTATGACAAGGTGGGGGATACAGGGGACTATAAACTCATCTTT. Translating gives CAYDKVGDTGDYKLIF.

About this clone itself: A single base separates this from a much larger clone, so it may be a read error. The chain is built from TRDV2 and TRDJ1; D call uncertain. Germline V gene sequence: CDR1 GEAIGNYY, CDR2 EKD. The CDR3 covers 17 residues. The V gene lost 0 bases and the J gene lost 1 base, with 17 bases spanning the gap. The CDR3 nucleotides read TGTGCCTGTGACACCGTCGCCCGACTCGCCATCACCGATAAACTCATCTTT. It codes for CACDTVARLAITDKLIF.

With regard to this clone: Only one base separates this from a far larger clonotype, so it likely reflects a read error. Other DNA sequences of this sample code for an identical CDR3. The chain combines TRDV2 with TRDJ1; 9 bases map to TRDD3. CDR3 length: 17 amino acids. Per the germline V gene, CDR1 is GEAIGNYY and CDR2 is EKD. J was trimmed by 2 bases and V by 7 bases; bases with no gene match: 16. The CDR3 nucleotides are TGTGCCTGCGACTCGGCGGCCCGGGGGATACTTACCGATAAACTCATCTTT. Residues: CACDSAARGILTDKLIF.

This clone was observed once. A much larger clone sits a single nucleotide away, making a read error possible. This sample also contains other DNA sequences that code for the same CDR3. CDR3 protein: CACDTLGRPDTDKLIF. The CDR3 DNA reads as TGTGCCTGTGACACACTGGGGAGACCCGACACCGATAAACTCATCTTT. The chain employs TRDV2 and TRDJ1; 7 bases agree with TRDD3. The junction had 7 bases not matched to a gene; V was cut back by 1 base and J by 0 bases. The CDR3 is 16 residues long. Germline assignment: CDR1 GEAIGNYY and CDR2 EKD.

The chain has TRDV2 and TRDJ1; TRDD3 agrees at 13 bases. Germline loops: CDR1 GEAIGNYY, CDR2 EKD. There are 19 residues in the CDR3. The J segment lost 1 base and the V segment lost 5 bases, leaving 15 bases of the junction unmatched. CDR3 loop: CACVPLTGGYEESTDKLIF. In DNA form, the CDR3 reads TGTGCCTGTGTCCCCCTTACTGGGGGATACGAGGAGAGCACCGATAAACTCATCTTT.

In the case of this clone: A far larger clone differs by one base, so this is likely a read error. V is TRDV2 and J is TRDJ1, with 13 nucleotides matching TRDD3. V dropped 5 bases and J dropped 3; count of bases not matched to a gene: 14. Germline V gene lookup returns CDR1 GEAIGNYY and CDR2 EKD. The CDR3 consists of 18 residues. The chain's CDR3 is CACGAVLGDTQGPDKLIF. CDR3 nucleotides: TGTGCCTGTGGCGCCGTACTGGGGGATACGCAAGGGCCCGATAAACTCATCTTT.